Only a few counts were recorded for the clone carrying this T cell receptor (beta chain). The antigen remains unidentified. Germline assignment: CDR1 LGHDT and CDR2 YNNKEL (reference sequence). There are 17 residues in the CDR3. Deletions cut 0 bases from V and 1 base from J, with 14 bases between. The entry originates in a study of CD8+CD57+ T cells in acquired aplastic anemia. Overall study results and limits: With respect to CD8+ Simpson's diversity, patients and controls did not differ significantly.

Investigators profiled TCR beta VDJ and CDR3 from genomic DNA template. TCRdb re-derived calls from the reads in MiXCR, one entry per CDR3 protein. Among more than 250,000 distinct CDR3 sequences listed, roughly three fifths were seen once. This TCR was recovered from a human donor with severe aplastic anemia or a healthy control (not recorded which). The sequenced sample was sorted CD4+, CD8+, or CD8+CD57+ T cells (not recorded which) from PBMCs. The chain uses TRBV3-1 and TRBJ2-3; unclear D gene. The CDR3, as DNA: TGTGCCAGCAGCCAAGATCCACTGTTGAGCGGCACAGATACGCAGTATTTT. The encoded protein is CASSQDPLLSGTDTQYF.